Only a few counts were recorded for the clone carrying this T cell receptor (beta chain). What it binds is unknown. This CDR3 is 13 amino acids long. Trimming cost V 0 bases and J 5 bases, with 7 bases left between them. Germline lookup yields CDR1 KGHSH and CDR2 LQKENI. The data belong to a study of cytotoxic CD8 clonotypes in ibrutinib-treated CLL. Study-wide findings and caveats: Clonality increased with ibrutinib response but returned toward baseline at progression.

Using immunoSEQ multiplex PCR, the repertoire was profiled, and TCRdb retains in-frame clones only, with some absent. In the table there are about 200,000 clones, 75% to 80% of which are singletons. The receptor was isolated from a human donor with chronic lymphocytic leukemia. The specimen comprised PBMCs, sampled after 12 months of ibrutinib treatment. V gene TRBV18 combines with J gene TRBJ1-2, with D hard to call. For the CDR3, the DNA is TGTGCCAGCTCACCACCGAACGCGTATGGCTACACCTTC. It is translated as CASSPPNAYGYTF.